These T cell receptor beta chains were read from a single sample in a study of blood T cell repertoires in COVID-19. Data came from immunoSEQ multiplex PCR; TCRdb stores just in-frame clones and leaves some out. The sample yields about 60,000 clones, around 90% seen once. Material: peripheral blood. The receptors were sampled from a man aged 55 to 70 with acute or convalescent COVID-19. The CDR3 runs from the conserved cysteine through the conserved F or W. A D gene is named only where the DNA matches it firmly. For some rows the clone size is stated as once, few or many, or as a class when expanded; others skip it.

size	length	V	J	D	DNA	CDR3
once	12	TRBV7-9	TRBJ2-1	.	TGTGCCAGCAGCTGGCGGCGGGTTGAGCAGTTCTTC	CASSWRRVEQFF
.	15	TRBV28	TRBJ2-1	.	TGTGCCGTGTTACAGGTAGCTAGCGCATACAATGAGCAGTTCTTC	CAVLQVASAYNEQFF
once	12	TRBV28	TRBJ1-2	.	TGTGCCAGCAGTTCCCCAGGGTATGGCTACACCTTC	CASSSPGYGYTF
.	17	TRBV7-9	TRBJ2-7	TRBD2	TGTGCCAGCAGCCAGAAAATCATAGCGGGGACCTCCTACGAGCAGTACTTC	CASSQKIIAGTSYEQYF
.	17	TRBV5-1	TRBJ2-1	.	TGCGCCAGCAGCTTCTCCCCACCGGAGGGGAGTTACAATGAGCAGTTCTTC	CASSFSPPEGSYNEQFF
.	13	TRBV30	TRBJ1-3	.	TGTGCCTGGAGTACAGACTCTGGAAACACCATATATTTT	CAWSTDSGNTIYF
few	14	TRBV28	TRBJ1-2	TRBD1	TGTGCCAGCAGCCCTCCGGGACAGGACTATGGCTACACCTTC	CASSPPGQDYGYTF
.	14	TRBV9	TRBJ1-3	TRBD1	TGTGCCAGCAGTACAGGGGGCTCAGGAAACACCATATATTTT	CASSTGGSGNTIYF
.	17	TRBV7-2	TRBJ2-1	TRBD2	TGTGCCAGCAGCCCACTTTACGGGACTAGTCGCTACAATGAGCAGTTCTTC	CASSPLYGTSRYNEQFF
.	12	TRBV30	TRBJ1-2	.	TGTGCCTGGTTTGCTACTAACTATGGCTACACCTTC	CAWFATNYGYTF
.	16	TRBV5-1	TRBJ2-7	TRBD2	TGCGCCAGCAGCCCCCCGGGGACTAGCGGGAGGAGTGAGCAGTACTTC	CASSPPGTSGRSEQYF
.	20	TRBV10-3	TRBJ2-3	TRBD2	TGTGCCATCAGGACGCCGGCCCCATCGGGAGCGGGAGCCCGGGCGGATACGCAGTATTTT	CAIRTPAPSGAGARADTQYF
.	15	TRBV7-3	TRBJ1-2	TRBD1	TGTGCCAGCAGCCCGGTGGGACAGGGGGAAGGGGGCTACACCTTC	CASSPVGQGEGGYTF
.	15	TRBV6-5	TRBJ2-3	TRBD2	TGTGCCAGCACCGGGACTAGCGGGAGACCAGATACGCAGTATTTT	CASTGTSGRPDTQYF
.	14	TRBV6-5	TRBJ1-3	.	TGTGCCAGCACCCCGCGGGCCACTGGAAACACCATATATTTT	CASTPRATGNTIYF
.	13	TRBV19	TRBJ2-5	.	TGTGCCAGCCATAGACTAGGCGAAGAGACCCAGTACTTC	CASHRLGEETQYF
.	16	TRBV7-6	TRBJ2-7	TRBD2	TGTGCCAGCAGCTTAGTGAGCGGGGGGCGGACCTACGAGCAGTACTTC	CASSLVSGGRTYEQYF
.	15	TRBV6-5	TRBJ2-7	TRBD1	TGTGCCAGCAGTTACTCGTCGGCAGGGGGCTACGAGCAGTACTTC	CASSYSSAGGYEQYF
.	13	TRBV3-1/TRBV3-2	TRBJ2-2	.	TGTGCCAGCAGCCAACAGGGCCACGGGGAGCTGTTTTTT	CASSQQGHGELFF
.	14	TRBV28	TRBJ2-1	TRBD2	TGTGCCAGCAGTCTGACTAGCGGAGCCGATGAGCAGTTCTTC	CASSLTSGADEQFF
.	15	TRBV7-2	TRBJ1-6	.	TGTGCCAGCAGCGCCTCCGGGACAAATAATTCACCCCTCCACTTT	CASSASGTNNSPLHF
.	15	TRBV5-1	TRBJ2-7	TRBD2	TGCGCCAGCAGCTTTTCGGGAGGCCTACCTTACGAGCAGTACTTC	CASSFSGGLPYEQYF
.	12	TRBV3-1/TRBV3-2	TRBJ1-2	.	TGTGCCAGCAGCCCAGCCGGCGGCGGCTACACCTTC	CASSPAGGGYTF
.	15	TRBV28	TRBJ2-1	TRBD2	TGTGCCAGCACCCAAGCGGGAGAGGGTTACAATGAGCAGTTCTTC	CASTQAGEGYNEQFF
few	15	TRBV19	TRBJ1-6	.	TGTGCCAGTAGTATAGCCCCGGGTGACGGTTCACCCCTCCACTTT	CASSIAPGDGSPLHF
.	13	TRBV30	TRBJ2-3	TRBD1	TGTGCCTGGAGTGCCGGACAGGGTTATACGCAGTATTTT	CAWSAGQGYTQYF
.	13	TRBV19	TRBJ1-1	.	TGTGCCAGTAGTATCAGGGTTGGGACTGAAGCTTTCTTT	CASSIRVGTEAFF
.	14	TRBV24-1	TRBJ1-5	TRBD1	TGTGCCACCAGGGACAGGGGGGAAAATCAGCCCCAGCATTTT	CATRDRGENQPQHF
.	13	TRBV6-5	TRBJ1-5	TRBD1	TGTGCCAGCCTAGGACAGGTCGATCAGCCCCAGCATTTT	CASLGQVDQPQHF
.	14	TRBV30	TRBJ2-3	.	TGTGCCTGGAGTGCCAGTCGTGTGGTAGATACGCAGTATTTT	CAWSASRVVDTQYF
.	17	TRBV7-3	TRBJ2-1	.	TGTGCCAGCAGCTTAGGCCAGGCGGCTAGCGAGTACAATGAGCAGTTCTTC	CASSLGQAASEYNEQFF
.	14	TRBV5-1	TRBJ1-1	.	TGCGCCAGCAGCTTGGGGACACGCAACACTGAAGCTTTCTTT	CASSLGTRNTEAFF
once	12	TRBV28	TRBJ1-1	.	TGTGCCAGCAGCCTTTCGAACACTGAAGCTTTCTTT	CASSLSNTEAFF
few	14	TRBV5-4	TRBJ2-3	TRBD2	TGTGCCAGCAGCTGGGGACTAGCGGGAGATACGCAGTATTTT	CASSWGLAGDTQYF
.	12	TRBV10-1	TRBJ1-2	.	TGCGCCAGCAGTGATCTAAACTATGGCTACACCTTC	CASSDLNYGYTF
.	14	TRBV5-1	TRBJ1-2	.	TGCGCCAGCAGCTTGGAATCAGGGATTACCGCTAACACCTTC	CASSLESGITANTF
.	15	TRBV7-9	TRBJ2-5	TRBD1	TGTGCCAGCAGCTTAGGGGACAGGGAATTGGAGACCCAGTACTTC	CASSLGDRELETQYF
.	14	TRBV5-6	TRBJ1-1	.	TGTGCCAGCAGCTTGGGACGGAGGAACACTGAAGCTTTCTTT	CASSLGRRNTEAFF
.	17	TRBV24-1	TRBJ2-3	.	TGTGCCACCAGTGATCCCCGAACGAGGGCGGGCACAGATACGCAGTATTTT	CATSDPRTRAGTDTQYF